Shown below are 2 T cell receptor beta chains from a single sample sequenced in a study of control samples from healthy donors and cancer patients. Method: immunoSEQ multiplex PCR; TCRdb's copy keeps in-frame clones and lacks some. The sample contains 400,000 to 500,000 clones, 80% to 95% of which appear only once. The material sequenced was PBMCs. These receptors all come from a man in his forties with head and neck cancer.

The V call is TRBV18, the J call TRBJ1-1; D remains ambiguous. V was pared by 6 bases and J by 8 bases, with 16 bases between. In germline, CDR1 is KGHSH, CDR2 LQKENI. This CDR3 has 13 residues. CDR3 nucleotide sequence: TGTGCCAGCTCCCCCACGGCGGGCGGGGAAGCTTTCTTT. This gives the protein CASSPTAGGEAFF.

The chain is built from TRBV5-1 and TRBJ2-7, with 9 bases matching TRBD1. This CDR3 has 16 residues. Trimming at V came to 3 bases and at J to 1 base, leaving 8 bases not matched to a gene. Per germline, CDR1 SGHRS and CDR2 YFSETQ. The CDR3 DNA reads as TGCGCCAGCAGCTCTACAGGGGGCGTGGGGTCCTACGAGCAGTACTTC. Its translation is CASSSTGGVGSYEQYF.